These 32 T cell receptor beta chains originate from one sample sequenced in a study of T cells after yellow fever vaccination. TCRdb passed the 5' RACE reads through MiXCR, listing each CDR3 protein once. The sample has 300,000 to 400,000 distinct CDR3 sequences, roughly 8.7% seen once. The sample here was PBMCs, taken on the day of the first yellow fever vaccination. Every receptor here comes from a man aged 18-30 years who received the YFV17D yellow fever vaccine.

The rearrangement uses TRBV28 and TRBJ2-5; 10 bases match TRBD1. This CDR3 has 15 residues. Germline CDR1 is MDHEN and CDR2 is SYDVKM. Trimming removed 8 bases from V and 4 bases from J; junction bases left unmatched: 10. For the CDR3, the DNA is TGTGCCAGCGAGGGGGACAGGGGTGGTGGAGAGACCCAGTACTTC. Its protein is CASEGDRGGGETQYF.

This clonotype was picked up a small number of times. The chain recombines TRBV19 with TRBJ2-3; D is unresolved. CDR3 length: 14 residues. V was pared by 9 bases and J by 0 bases, with 13 bases between. Germline V CDR1 and CDR2: LNHDA, SQIVND (reference sequence). The CDR3 sequence is CASRTDTSTDTQYF. The CDR3 DNA reads as TGTGCCAGCCGGACGGATACTAGCACAGATACGCAGTATTTT.

This chain connects TRBV7-2 to TRBJ1-2, with a tentative D call TRBD1 (6 bases). Germline CDR1 reads SGHTA; CDR2 reads FQGNSA. This CDR3 is 13 amino acids long. V was pared by 7 bases and J by 7 bases, with 16 bases between. The DNA for the CDR3 is TGTGCCAGCACGGGTGGGGGCGCGGGTGGCTACACCTTC. Its protein is CASTGGGAGGYTF.

This clonotype has only a few counts. V gene TRBV5-5 combines with J gene TRBJ2-7; 7 nucleotides agree with TRBD1. This CDR3 has 15 amino acids. Unmatched junction bases numbered 11, after V lost 1 base and J lost 7 bases. Per germline, CDR1 SGHKS and CDR2 YYEKEE (reference sequence). CDR3 sequence: CASSLWQGEIEEQYF. CDR3 DNA: TGTGCCAGCAGCTTGTGGCAGGGGGAGATTGAGGAGCAGTACTTC.

The rearrangement links TRBV7-2 to TRBJ2-5, with D perhaps given as TRBD1 or TRBD2 (5 bases each). This CDR3 has 14 amino acids. Trimming took off 3 bases at V and 6 bases at J, with 14 bases between the two ends. Germline CDR1 is SGHTA and CDR2 is FQGNSA. This CDR3 reads CASSFRQWGKTQYF. CDR3 in DNA: TGTGCCAGCAGCTTTAGACAGTGGGGGAAGACCCAGTACTTC. Full variable domain (remainder filled in from reference TRBV7-2 and TRBJ2-5): GAGVSQSPSNKVTEKGKDVELRCDPISGHTALYWYRQSLGQGLEFLIYFQGNSAPDKSGLPSDRFSAERTGGSVSTLTIQRTQQEDSAVYLCASSFRQWGKTQYFGPGTRLLVL.

The J gene is TRBJ2-3, the V gene TRBV20-1; D perhaps matches TRBD2 (7 bases). CDR3 size: 14 residues. The germline V gene encodes CDR1 DFQATT and CDR2 SNEGSKA (reference sequence). The ends were cut back, 3 bases at V and 2 bases at J, with 12 bases in the middle. CDR3 loop: CSASGGGPTDTQYF. CDR3 nucleotides: TGCAGTGCTAGTGGCGGGGGCCCCACAGATACGCAGTATTTT.

This clonotype was counted a single time. One base away lies a much larger clone, so this may be a sequencing read error. The chain carries TRBV5-8 and TRBJ2-3, with no clear D. Germline loops: CDR1 SGHTS, CDR2 YDEGEE. Trimming stripped 4 bases from V and 6 bases from J, with 9 bases between. CDR3 length equals 12 residues. CDR3 in DNA: TGTGCCAGCAGCCCCATACGGGATACGCAGTATTTT. It encodes CASSPIRDTQYF.

This clonotype was found a few times. J is TRBJ2-2 and V is TRBV6-2 or TRBV6-3; D possibly corresponds to TRBD2 (7 bases). There are 16 residues in the CDR3. CDR1 and CDR2 (germline): MNHEY, SVGEGT. V lost 7 bases to trimming and J lost 4 bases, with 19 bases between them. CDR3 sequence (DNA): TGTGCCAGCACTCCCATCGGGGGGCCGGCCACCGGGGAGCTGTTTTTT. Translating gives CASTPIGGPATGELFF.

This clonotype has more than one count but fewer than ten. This sequence joins TRBV9 and TRBJ1-5; no definite D call. The V end was cut by 0 bases, the J end by 0 bases, with 10 bases between. This CDR3 spans 16 amino acids. CDR1 is SGDLS and CDR2 is YYNGEE in the germline V gene. CDR3 DNA sequence: TGTGCCAGCAGCGTAGGGGCAGAAGGTAGCAATCAGCCCCAGCATTTT. Translated: CASSVGAEGSNQPQHF.

The CDR3 sequence is CASSLMLAGGAGANVLTF. CDR3 sequence (DNA): TGTGCCAGCAGCTTAATGCTAGCGGGGGGTGCTGGGGCCAACGTCCTGACTTTC. The chain uses TRBV7-2 and TRBJ2-6; 11 nucleotides align to TRBD2. Losses at the gene ends were 2 bases for V and 2 bases for J; bases not matched to a gene: 5. This CDR3 spans 18 amino acids. Per germline, CDR1 SGHTA and CDR2 FQGNSA.

In its sample, this clonotype was seen a few times. The chain links TRBV4-3 to TRBJ2-5; 11 bases agree with TRBD1. The CDR3 is 15 residues long. The V segment lost 0 bases and the J segment 7 bases; nucleotides outside the gene matches: 4. Germline V lookup: CDR1 LGHNA, CDR2 YSLEER. The CDR3 nucleotides read TGCGCCAGCAGCCAAGATCTGGGACAGGGGGGGACCCAGTACTTC. Its protein product is CASSQDLGQGGTQYF.

This clonotype was recorded a few times. Here the CDR3 reads CSAWTDPTDTQYF. The CDR3 DNA sequence: TGCAGTGCCTGGACAGATCCCACAGATACGCAGTATTTT. The chain carries TRBV20-1 and TRBJ2-3, with D possibly being TRBD1 (6 bases). The CDR3 is 13 amino acids. Germline V lookup: CDR1 DFQATT, CDR2 SNEGSKA (reference sequence). V was clipped by 6 bases and J by 2 bases, with 12 bases between them.

This chain joins TRBV7-9 and TRBJ2-7; 10 nucleotides line up with TRBD1. Germline CDR1 SEHNR, CDR2 FQNEAQ (reference sequence). This CDR3 region has 14 residues. The V segment lost 4 bases and the J segment 7 bases; nucleotides outside the gene matches: 7. For the CDR3, the DNA is TGTGCCAGCAGCTGGGACAGGGGAGCTGGTGAGCAGTACTTC. Amino acid sequence: CASSWDRGAGEQYF.

V and J are TRBV5-1 and TRBJ1-2; D may be TRBD1 (5 bases). The length of the CDR3 is 14 residues. The V and J ends lost 4 bases and 4 bases respectively, with 14 bases between them. Germline loops: CDR1 SGHRS, CDR2 YFSETQ. This CDR3 is CASSTDGTGYGYTF. The CDR3 DNA sequence: TGCGCCAGCAGCACCGATGGGACGGGCTATGGCTACACCTTC.

In its sample, this clonotype was seen a few times. The chain carries TRBV7-8 and TRBJ2-3; maybe TRBD2 (6 bases). This CDR3 spans 15 amino acids. The germline CDR1 and CDR2 sequences are SGHVS and FQNEAQ. Deletions cut 5 bases from V and 2 bases from J, with 14 bases between. The CDR3 coding sequence is TGTGCCAGCAGCCCCGCTATAGCGGACACAGATACGCAGTATTTT. Amino acids: CASSPAIADTDTQYF.

The chain combines TRBV18 with TRBJ2-5; possible D gene TRBD2, 5 bases. Germline values: CDR1 KGHSH, CDR2 LQKENI. Trimming stripped 6 bases from V and 7 bases from J, with 9 bases between. The CDR3 runs 11 residues. DNA for the CDR3: TGTGCCAGCTCGACACTAGGGACCCAGTACTTC. It is translated as CASSTLGTQYF. The full variable domain, completed using reference TRBV18 and TRBJ2-5, is NAGVMQNPRHLVRRRGQEARLRCSPMKGHSHVYWYRQLPEEGLKFMVYLQKENIIDESGMPKERFSAEFPKEGPSILRIQQVVRGDSAAYFCASSTLGTQYFGPGTRLLVL.

CDR3 loop: CAWSNANTEAFF. The CDR3 nucleotides read TGTGCCTGGAGCAACGCGAACACTGAAGCTTTCTTT. The chain links TRBV30 to TRBJ1-1; unclear D gene. Trimming took 3 bases from V and 1 from J, leaving 6 bases between them. Germline V gives CDR1 GTSNPN, CDR2 SVGIG (reference sequence). CDR3 length equals 12 residues.

The chain links TRBV15 to TRBJ2-7; D is ambiguous. V was pared by 6 bases and J by 0 bases, with 12 bases between. Germline CDR1 reads LNHNV; CDR2 reads YYDKDF (reference sequence). The CDR3 runs 14 residues. CDR3 loop: CATSTVFYSYEQYF. The DNA of the CDR3 is TGTGCCACCAGTACAGTATTCTACTCCTACGAGCAGTACTTC. Looking up the rest from reference TRBV15 and TRBJ2-7 gives the full variable domain: DAMVIQNPRYQVTQFGKPVTLSCSQTLNHNVMYWYQQKSSQAPKLLFHYYDKDFNNEADTPDNFQSRRPNTSFCFLDIRSPGLGDTAMYLCATSTVFYSYEQYFGPGTRLTVT.

This clonotype turned up a few times. The rearrangement joins TRBV2 to TRBJ2-5; D is ambiguous. The CDR3 covers 15 residues. Germline loops: CDR1 SNHLY, CDR2 FYNNEI. V lost 5 bases, J lost 5 bases, and 18 bases lay in between. Written as DNA, the CDR3 is TGTGCCAGCAGTAGGACCACGACACATGGTGAGACCCAGTACTTC. Residues: CASSRTTTHGETQYF.

This clonotype has more than one count but fewer than ten. The chain carries TRBV10-2 and TRBJ2-3; D is undetermined. From germline, CDR1 is WSHSY and CDR2 SAAADI. This CDR3 comprises 13 residues. V lost 7 bases to trimming and J lost 4 bases, with 12 bases between them. The CDR3 reads CASTLSLADTQYF. Here the CDR3 DNA reads TGCGCCAGCACCCTTTCCTTGGCAGATACGCAGTATTTT.

The genes are TRBV2 and TRBJ2-1; 11 bases agree with TRBD2. The CDR3 runs 16 residues. Germline V gene sequence: CDR1 SNHLY, CDR2 FYNNEI. Trimming removed 5 bases from V and 8 bases from J; junction bases left unmatched: 11. The CDR3 bases are TGTGCCAGCAGTTCACAGGATAGCGGGGGGGCCGATGAGCAGTTCTTC. Protein: CASSSQDSGGADEQFF.

The chain employs TRBV25-1 and TRBJ1-1, with a tentative D call TRBD1 (5 bases). The germline CDR1 and CDR2 sequences are MGHDK and SYGVNS. This CDR3 is built from 16 residues. V was shortened by 5 bases and J by 6 bases, with 22 bases between the two germline ends. CDR3 in amino acids: CASSNPPGTAGSEAFF. CDR3 DNA sequence: TGTGCCAGCAGTAACCCGCCGGGGACGGCGGGGTCTGAAGCTTTCTTT.

This clonotype showed up just a few times. This chain uses TRBV5-4 with TRBJ1-1, with TRBD1 matching 8 bases. CDR1 is SGHNT, CDR2 YYREEE, per germline (reference sequence). The CDR3 consists of 14 residues. J lost 3 bases, V lost 3 bases, and 4 bases had no gene match. CDR3 in amino acids: CASSSRTGYTEAFF. In DNA form, the CDR3 reads TGTGCCAGCAGCTCCCGGACAGGGTACACTGAAGCTTTCTTT.

The chain carries TRBV11-2 and TRBJ2-2; D is perhaps TRBD2 (6 bases). Germline V gene sequence: CDR1 SGHAT, CDR2 FQNNGV. The CDR3 is made up of 16 amino acids. The V end lost 3 bases, the J end lost 5 bases, and 16 bases lay between the germline ends. The CDR3 nucleotides are TGTGCCAGCAGCTTTCTCCCCGGGACTGGGACCGGGGAGCTGTTTTTT. It is translated as CASSFLPGTGTGELFF.

The CDR3 protein is CASSMLGLAGNNEQFF. CDR3 DNA sequence: TGTGCCAGTAGTATGCTGGGACTAGCGGGGAACAATGAGCAGTTCTTC. J is TRBJ2-1 and V is TRBV19, with TRBD2 matching 13 bases. Germline V CDR1 and CDR2: LNHDA, SQIVND (reference sequence). This CDR3 is 16 amino acids long. The V and J ends lost 3 bases and 5 bases, in that order; junction bases with no gene match: 4.

This clonotype was found a few times. This chain joins TRBV7-3 and TRBJ2-3; possibly TRBD2 for D (5 bases). The CDR3 runs 16 residues. Germline CDR1 is SGHTA and CDR2 is FQGTGA. Between the trimmed V and J ends, which lost 5 bases and 4 bases, there was a span of 19 bases. In DNA form, the CDR3 reads TGTGCCAGCAGCCCCCAACCTAGCAACCCCGCAGATACGCAGTATTTT. It codes for CASSPQPSNPADTQYF. The variable domain in full, with the rest retrieved from reference TRBV7-3 and TRBJ2-3, is GAGVSQTPSNKVTEKGKYVELRCDPISGHTALYWYRQSLGQGPEFLIYFQGTGAADDSGLPNDRFFAVRPEGSVSTLKIQRTERGDSAVYLCASSPQPSNPADTQYFGPGTRLTVL.

This clonotype was seen ten or more times. The gene calls are TRBV6-5 and TRBJ2-1; 11 nucleotides line up with TRBD2. CDR1 is MNHEY and CDR2 is SVGAGI in the germline V gene. The CDR3 loop spans 15 amino acids. After removal of 5 bases from V and 7 bases from J, the junction contained 7 bases not matched to a gene. CDR3 residues: CASSLLAGGINEQFF. The CDR3 bases are TGTGCCAGCAGTCTTCTAGCGGGGGGAATAAATGAGCAGTTCTTC.

The V and J genes are TRBV12-3 or TRBV12-4 and TRBJ2-1; D is unclear. The CDR3 has 13 residues. Trimming shortened V by 7 bases and J by 7 bases, and 14 bases separated the two germline ends. The CDR3 region is CASTTGPGNEQFF. CDR3 coding DNA: TGTGCCAGCACCACGGGTCCTGGGAATGAGCAGTTCTTC.

This clonotype appeared many times. The V gene is TRBV5-5, the J gene TRBJ2-1; D gene unclear. Germline V lookup: CDR1 SGHKS, CDR2 YYEKEE (reference sequence). V lost 0 bases and J lost 4, with 11 bases in between. The CDR3 extends over 15 amino acids. CDR3 loop: CASSLAGPGYNEQFF. CDR3 nucleotides: TGTGCCAGCAGCTTGGCCGGGCCGGGTTACAATGAGCAGTTCTTC.

The chain carries TRBV4-3 and TRBJ1-4; a weak D match, TRBD1 (6 bases). This CDR3 contains 15 residues. The V end was cut by 0 bases, the J end by 8 bases, with 13 bases between. Germline CDR1 and CDR2: LGHNA and YSLEER. The CDR3, as DNA: TGCGCCAGCAGCCAAGATGGGGGGCGGGAGGAAAAACTGTTTTTT. Its protein is CASSQDGGREEKLFF.

The V call is TRBV12-3 or TRBV12-4, the J call TRBJ2-7; D gene uncertain. The length of the CDR3 is 14 residues. Deletions cut 3 bases from V and 4 bases from J, with 13 bases between. The DNA of the CDR3 is TGTGCCAGCAGTTTGGGGTCCGCGAGGTACGAGCAGTACTTC. It specifies CASSLGSARYEQYF.

This clonotype was detected only a few times. The chain links TRBV20-1 to TRBJ1-6; D is uncertain. This CDR3 region has 16 residues. CDR1 DFQATT and CDR2 SNEGSKA come from the germline V gene (reference sequence). The V gene lost 3 bases and the J gene lost 0 bases, with 12 bases spanning the gap. CDR3 sequence (DNA): TGCAGTGCTAGCTCCCGGCCGAGCTCCTATAATTCACCCCTCCACTTT. This gives the protein CSASSRPSSYNSPLHF.